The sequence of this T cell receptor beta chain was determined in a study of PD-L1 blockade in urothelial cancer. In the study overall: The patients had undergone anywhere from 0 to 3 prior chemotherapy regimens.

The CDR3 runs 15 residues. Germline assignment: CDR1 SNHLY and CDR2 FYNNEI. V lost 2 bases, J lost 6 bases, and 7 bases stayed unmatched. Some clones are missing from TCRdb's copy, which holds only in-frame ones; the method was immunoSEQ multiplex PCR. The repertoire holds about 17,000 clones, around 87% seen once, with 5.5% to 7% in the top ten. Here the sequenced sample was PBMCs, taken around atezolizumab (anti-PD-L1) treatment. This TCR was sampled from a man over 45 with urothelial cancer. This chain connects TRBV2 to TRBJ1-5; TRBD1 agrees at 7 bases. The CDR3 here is CASSERGQVGQPQHF. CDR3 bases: TGTGCCAGCAGTGAAAGGGGGCAGGTTGGTCAGCCCCAGCATTTT.